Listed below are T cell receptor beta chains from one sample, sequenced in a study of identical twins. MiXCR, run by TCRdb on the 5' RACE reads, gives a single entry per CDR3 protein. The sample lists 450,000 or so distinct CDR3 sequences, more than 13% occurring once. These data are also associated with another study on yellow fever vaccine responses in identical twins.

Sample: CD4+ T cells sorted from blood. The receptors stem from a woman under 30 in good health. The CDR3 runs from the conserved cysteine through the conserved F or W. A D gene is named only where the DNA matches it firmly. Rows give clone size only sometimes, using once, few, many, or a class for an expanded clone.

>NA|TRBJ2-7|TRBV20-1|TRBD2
CSVSGGGGPYEQYF
TGCAGTGTTTCGGGTGGCGGGGGACCCTACGAGCAGTACTTC
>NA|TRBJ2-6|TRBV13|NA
CASSLYSLTSGANVLTF
TGTGCCAGCAGCCTGTATAGCCTTACATCTGGGGCCAACGTCCTGACTTTC
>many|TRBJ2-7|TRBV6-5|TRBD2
CASSYGTSGSYEQYF
TGTGCCAGCAGCTACGGGACTAGCGGGAGCTACGAGCAGTACTTC
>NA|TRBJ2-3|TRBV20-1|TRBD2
CSASRTSGTTDTQYF
TGCAGTGCTTCTCGGACTAGCGGTACCACAGATACGCAGTATTTT
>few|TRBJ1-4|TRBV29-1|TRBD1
CSAWGQATNEKLFF
TGCAGCGCCTGGGGACAGGCAACTAATGAAAAACTGTTTTTT
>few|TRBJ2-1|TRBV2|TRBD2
CASRRSGRSSSRGNNEQFF
TGTGCCAGCCGACGTAGCGGGAGAAGTAGTAGTAGAGGGAACAATGAGCAGTTCTTC
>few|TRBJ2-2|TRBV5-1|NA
CASSLDNGNTGELFF
TGCGCCAGCAGCTTGGATAACGGGAACACCGGGGAGCTGTTTTTT
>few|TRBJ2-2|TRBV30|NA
CAWSVGMNTGELFF
TGTGCCTGGAGTGTAGGGATGAACACCGGGGAGCTGTTTTTT
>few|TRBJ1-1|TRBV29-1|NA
CSVELRGMNTEAFF
TGCAGCGTTGAATTAAGGGGTATGAACACTGAAGCTTTCTTT
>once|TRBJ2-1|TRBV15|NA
CATSRVGGQNEQFF
TGTGCCACCAGCAGAGTCGGAGGACAAAATGAGCAGTTCTTC
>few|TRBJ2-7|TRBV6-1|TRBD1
CASSRDSPYYEQYF
TGTGCCAGCAGTCGGGACAGCCCATACTACGAGCAGTACTTC
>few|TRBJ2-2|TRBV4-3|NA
CASSPSLEDPGELFF
TGCGCCAGCAGCCCCTCCTTGGAGGATCCCGGGGAGCTGTTTTTT
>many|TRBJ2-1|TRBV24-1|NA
CATSDPRALRSEQFF
TGTGCCACCAGTGACCCCCGGGCGCTGCGGAGTGAGCAGTTCTTC
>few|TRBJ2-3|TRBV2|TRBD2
CASSDGTSGGTDTQYF
TGTGCCAGCAGTGATGGGACTAGCGGGGGCACAGATACGCAGTATTTT
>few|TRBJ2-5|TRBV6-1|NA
CASRSDSPAGTQYF
TGTGCCAGCAGATCCGACAGCCCAGCGGGGACCCAGTACTTC
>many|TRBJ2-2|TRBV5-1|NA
CASSRGLNTGELFF
TGCGCCAGCAGCCGGGGACTGAACACCGGGGAGCTGTTTTTT
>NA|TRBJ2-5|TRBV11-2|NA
CASSLGERGEQETQYF
TGTGCCAGCAGCCTTGGGGAGCGCGGGGAACAAGAGACCCAGTACTTC
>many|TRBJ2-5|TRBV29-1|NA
CSVEVSGQETQYF
TGCAGCGTTGAAGTTTCCGGACAAGAGACCCAGTACTTC
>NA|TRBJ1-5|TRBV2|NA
CASTANGADVGRQPQHF
TGTGCCAGCACGGCCAATGGGGCGGACGTGGGCCGTCAGCCCCAGCATTTT
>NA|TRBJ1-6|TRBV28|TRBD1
CASSSRTGGARPLHF
TGTGCCAGCAGTTCGAGAACAGGGGGGGCCCGCCCCCTCCACTTT